The rows below give T cell receptor beta chains drawn from one sample of a study of blood T cell repertoires in COVID-19. TCRdb keeps only in-frame clones here, not all; method: immunoSEQ multiplex PCR. The sample yields around 40,000 clones, roughly nine tenths seen once. The sequenced sample was peripheral blood. The receptors here all came from a man between 60 and 70 years old with COVID-19, enrolled during active disease. The CDR3 runs from the conserved cysteine through the conserved F or W. D genes are given only for firm matches. Size is stated for part of the rows, as once, few or many counts, or as a class when the clone is expanded.

j_call clone_size v_call d_call cdr3_aa cdr3_nt
TRBJ1-6 . TRBV3-1/TRBV3-2 . CASSRAGERSPLHF TGTGCCAGCAGCCGAGCAGGGGAGCGCTCACCCCTCCACTTT
TRBJ2-7 . TRBV29-1 . CSVLGRESSYEQYF TGCAGCGTTCTGGGACGGGAGAGCTCCTACGAGCAGTACTTC
TRBJ2-3 . TRBV7-2 . CASSSLLRDTQYF TGTGCCAGCAGCTCCCTACTTCGTGATACGCAGTATTTT
TRBJ1-2 . TRBV9 . CASSVDNHRYGYTF TGTGCCAGCAGCGTAGATAACCATAGATATGGCTACACCTTC
TRBJ1-2 . TRBV29-1 TRBD1 CSGSTGPGYGYTF TGCAGCGGATCGACAGGGCCAGGCTATGGCTACACCTTC
TRBJ1-1 . TRBV6-5 . CASLVRHMNTEAFF TGTGCCAGCTTGGTCAGACATATGAACACTGAAGCTTTCTTT
TRBJ2-3 . TRBV5-6 . CASSLDSLDTQYF TGTGCCAGCAGCTTGGACAGTTTAGATACGCAGTATTTT
TRBJ2-7 . TRBV30 . CAWIGVGWNGREARYF TGTGCCTGGATTGGTGTGGGCTGGAACGGGAGAGAGGCACGGTACTTC
TRBJ2-3 . TRBV7-3 TRBD2 CASSGGEDRTDTQYF TGTGCCAGCAGCGGGGGGGAGGATCGCACAGATACGCAGTATTTT
TRBJ2-1 . TRBV28 TRBD2 CASQTSGRYNEQFF TGTGCCAGCCAGACTAGCGGGAGGTACAATGAGCAGTTCTTC
TRBJ2-7 . TRBV19 TRBD1 CASSATGTVNYEQYF TGTGCCAGTAGTGCCACCGGGACAGTAAACTACGAGCAGTACTTC
TRBJ2-1 . TRBV28 TRBD2 CASTGTSGRVGLNEQFF TGTGCCAGCACCGGGACTAGCGGGAGGGTTGGACTCAATGAGCAGTTCTTC
TRBJ2-7 few TRBV2 TRBD2 CASSKLAGGGSEQYF TGTGCCAGCAGTAAACTAGCGGGAGGGGGATCCGAGCAGTACTTC
TRBJ1-1 . TRBV30 . CAWSVGTRNTEAFF TGTGCCTGGAGTGTTGGCACCCGGAACACTGAAGCTTTCTTT
TRBJ2-5 . TRBV6-1 TRBD1 CASSEYRGVGETQYF TGTGCCAGCAGTGAATACAGGGGTGTCGGAGAGACCCAGTACTTC
TRBJ1-6 . TRBV2 . CASSGTGVSGSPLHF TGTGCCAGCAGTGGGACGGGGGTATCAGGTTCACCCCTCCACTTT
TRBJ1-4 . TRBV2 TRBD1 CASRQGQGASTNEKLFF TGTGCCAGCAGGCAGGGACAGGGGGCTTCAACTAATGAAAAACTGTTTTTT
TRBJ1-1 . TRBV2 . CASRLNTEAFF TGTGCCAGCAGGCTAAACACTGAAGCTTTCTTT
TRBJ2-6 . TRBV3-1/TRBV3-2 . CASSPSVPGANVLTF TGTGCCAGCAGCCCCTCGGTCCCTGGGGCCAACGTCCTGACTTTC
TRBJ1-5 . TRBV6-5 . CASSSRPGLVNQPQHF TGTGCCAGCAGTTCTAGACCGGGGTTGGTCAATCAGCCCCAGCATTTT
TRBJ2-2 . TRBV9 . CASSVGGGSNGELFF TGTGCCAGCAGCGTAGGTGGGGGGTCTAACGGGGAGCTGTTTTTT
TRBJ2-2 . TRBV25-1 TRBD1 CASSEYKGQGDTGELFF TGTGCCAGCAGTGAATATAAGGGACAGGGGGACACCGGGGAGCTGTTTTTT
TRBJ2-3 . TRBV3-1/TRBV3-2 TRBD2 CASSPGTSSDTQYF TGTGCCAGCAGCCCTGGGACTAGCTCAGATACGCAGTATTTT
TRBJ2-7 . TRBV7-2 TRBD1 CASSPGQANSYEQYF TGTGCCAGCAGCCCAGGACAGGCCAACTCCTACGAGCAGTACTTC
TRBJ1-2 . TRBV6-2/TRBV6-3 TRBD1 CASSPHLKMDRYYGYTF TGTGCCAGCAGTCCCCACCTGAAGATGGACAGGTACTATGGCTACACCTTC
TRBJ2-5 . TRBV2 TRBD1 CASSQRGTGVQETQYF TGTGCCAGCTCACAAAGGGGGACAGGGGTACAAGAGACCCAGTACTTC
TRBJ2-6 . TRBV5-1 . CASQDSGANVLTF TGCGCCAGCCAGGACTCTGGGGCCAACGTCCTGACTTTC
TRBJ2-2 . TRBV5-6 . CASSLVPSSAGELFF TGTGCCAGCAGCTTGGTCCCTAGCTCGGCCGGGGAGCTGTTTTTT
TRBJ1-4 . TRBV2 . CASTVFQGTNEKLFF TGTGCCAGCACCGTATTTCAGGGTACTAATGAAAAACTGTTTTTT
TRBJ1-5 . TRBV27 TRBD1 CASSEHRGVGQPQHF TGTGCCAGCAGCGAACACAGGGGAGTTGGACAGCCCCAGCATTTT
TRBJ1-3 few TRBV2 TRBD1 CASSTRDSRSAGNTIYF TGTGCCAGCAGTACCCGGGACAGCCGGTCGGCTGGAAACACCATATATTTT
TRBJ2-4 . TRBV5-1 TRBD1 CASSGQTGSKNIQYF TGCGCCAGCAGCGGCCAGACAGGGTCCAAAAACATTCAGTACTTC
TRBJ2-1 few TRBV6-5 TRBD2 CASGGLAGVRDEQFF TGTGCCAGCGGGGGACTAGCGGGAGTTAGGGATGAGCAGTTCTTC
TRBJ1-3 . TRBV5-1 . CASSPDTSSGNTIYF TGCGCCAGCAGCCCGGACACGAGCTCTGGAAACACCATATATTTT
TRBJ2-3 . TRBV7-8 . CASSLDNADTQYF TGTGCCAGCAGCTTAGACAATGCAGATACGCAGTATTTT
TRBJ2-5 . TRBV5-4 TRBD2 CASSLGLAETQYF TGTGCCAGCAGCTTAGGACTAGCCGAGACCCAGTACTTC
TRBJ1-2 . TRBV7-9 . CASSPSPRAGGNYGYTF TGTGCCAGCAGTCCCTCACCTCGGGCGGGGGGTAACTATGGCTACACCTTC
TRBJ2-3 . TRBV5-1 TRBD1 CASSFRGRTDTQYF TGCGCCAGCAGCTTCAGGGGGCGCACAGATACGCAGTATTTT
TRBJ1-5 . TRBV6-6 . CASMDRNQPQHF TGTGCCAGCATGGACAGAAATCAGCCCCAGCATTTT
TRBJ2-4 . TRBV2 TRBD2 CASSEALWTSGRSKNIQYF TGTGCCAGCAGTGAAGCGCTTTGGACTAGCGGGAGATCGAAAAACATTCAGTACTTC
TRBJ1-6 few TRBV27 . CASSDRNSPLHF TGTGCCAGCAGTGACAGGAATTCACCCCTCCACTTT
TRBJ2-6 . TRBV28 . CASIGAVGSTGANVLTF TGTGCCAGCATTGGAGCAGTAGGTAGCACTGGGGCCAACGTCCTGACTTTC
TRBJ2-5 . TRBV3-1/TRBV3-2 . CASSQEGTPTQYF TGTGCCAGCAGCCAAGAGGGGACTCCGACCCAGTACTTC
TRBJ2-5 . TRBV15 TRBD2 CATRRGGTQETQYF TGTGCCACCAGGCGGGGAGGGACCCAAGAGACCCAGTACTTC
TRBJ1-6 . TRBV3-1/TRBV3-2 TRBD1 CASSLGQGNNSPLHF TGTGCCAGCAGCCTCGGACAGGGCAATAATTCACCCCTCCACTTT
TRBJ1-1 . TRBV18 . CASSPPSEGLVKAFF TGTGCCAGCTCACCACCGTCCGAGGGCCTAGTGAAGGCTTTCTTT
TRBJ1-4 . TRBV5-6 TRBD1 CASSLGHGTGTNEKLFF TGTGCCAGCAGCTTGGGGCACGGGACAGGGACTAATGAAAAACTGTTTTTT
TRBJ2-3 . TRBV24-1 TRBD2 CATSDSGLAGGSTDTQYF TGTGCCACCAGTGATTCGGGACTAGCGGGGGGGAGCACAGATACGCAGTATTTT
TRBJ2-7 . TRBV5-1 . CASSLGASNYEQYF TGCGCCAGCAGCTTGGGCGCTTCTAATTACGAGCAGTACTTC
TRBJ2-7 . TRBV18 TRBD2 CASSPIPGTSSYEQYF TGTGCCAGCTCGCCCATCCCCGGGACTAGCTCCTACGAGCAGTACTTC
TRBJ2-3 . TRBV5-1 TRBD2 CASSSPGGRAGDTQYF TGCGCCAGCAGCTCCCCGGGCGGGAGGGCCGGAGATACGCAGTATTTT
TRBJ1-4 few TRBV5-1 TRBD1 CASSLAGTGTEKLFF TGCGCCAGCAGCTTGGCGGGGACAGGTACTGAAAAACTGTTTTTT
TRBJ1-6 . TRBV6-5 . CASSSQGLSSSPLHF TGTGCCAGCAGTTCCCAGGGTCTCAGTAGTTCACCCCTCCACTTT
TRBJ1-1 . TRBV13 TRBD1 CASSSQGAEAFF TGTGCCAGCAGCTCGCAGGGGGCTGAAGCTTTCTTT
TRBJ1-2 . TRBV4-2 TRBD1 CASSRSGGGWEPINYGYTF TGTGCCAGCAGCCGGTCAGGGGGCGGTTGGGAACCCATTAACTATGGCTACACCTTC
TRBJ1-5 . TRBV28 . CAGGGDTVYEPQHF TGTGCCGGAGGGGGGGACACCGTCTATGAGCCCCAGCATTTT
TRBJ1-1 . TRBV7-9 . CASSLQGQSTEAFF TGTGCCAGCAGCTTACAGGGGCAGAGTACTGAAGCTTTCTTT
TRBJ2-2 . TRBV3-1/TRBV3-2 TRBD2 CASWLAGDNTGELFF TGTGCCAGCTGGCTAGCGGGAGATAACACCGGGGAGCTGTTTTTT
TRBJ2-7 . TRBV28 . CASSLPDKSYEQYF TGTGCCAGCAGTTTACCGGACAAGTCCTACGAGCAGTACTTC
TRBJ1-5 . TRBV30 . CAWSVLGQPQHF TGTGCCTGGAGTGTACTCGGTCAGCCCCAGCATTTT